This is a list of T cell receptor beta chains from one sample in a study of cytomegalovirus exposure and HLA in healthy donors. Only in-frame clones appear in the TCRdb table, and some are missing; sequencing was by immunoSEQ multiplex PCR. In the table there are more than 120,000 clones, roughly four fifths of which are singletons. Sequenced material: PBMCs. These TCRs come from a male donor in good health and CMV-seronegative. CDR3s include the opening cysteine and the closing phenylalanine or tryptophan.

v_gene	j_gene	CDR3aa
TRBV7-9	TRBJ2-5	CASSGVTGTRETQYF
TRBV27	TRBJ2-1	CASSSGRASSYNEQFF
TRBV2	TRBJ2-2	CASSAQGTGELFF
TRBV5-1	TRBJ2-3	CASSLTRDTQYF
TRBV27	TRBJ2-2	CASSKGRAGELFF
TRBV7-8	TRBJ1-1	CASSFLSVPETEAFF
TRBV7-2	TRBJ1-2	CASSYRSTNGYTF
TRBV5-6	TRBJ1-5	CASLPSREGGQPQHF
TRBV15	TRBJ1-5	CATSRGDTDSPLGPQHF
TRBV7-2	TRBJ2-5	CASSSWTSGKETQYF
TRBV7-6	TRBJ1-1	CASSLEAAMNTEAFF
TRBV18	TRBJ2-1	CASSLSTEYNEQFF
TRBV5-6	TRBJ2-1	CASSLELAGGDNEQFF
TRBV19	TRBJ2-1	CASSASGSYNEQFF
TRBV6-5	TRBJ2-5	CASSRGTSQETQYF
TRBV27	TRBJ2-4	CASRPRGGLDIQYF
TRBV28	TRBJ2-6	CASSYRAGANVLTF
TRBV29-1	TRBJ1-2	CSVGTGDHYGYTF
TRBV9	TRBJ1-2	CASSDGQDYGYTF
TRBV29-1	TRBJ2-7	CSVAPQLESYEQYF
TRBV4-3	TRBJ2-7	CASSKDRDSPYEQYF
TRBV11-2	TRBJ1-2	CASSLDPGPYGYTF
TRBV19	TRBJ2-2	CATRETGSTGELFF
TRBV9	TRBJ1-2	CASSVTNVDYGYTF
TRBV5-4	TRBJ1-5	CASSAWGSDQPQHF
TRBV7-9	TRBJ2-7	CATARRETYEQYF
TRBV7-2	TRBJ2-3	CASTETQAGGINTQYF
TRBV18	TRBJ1-5	CASSRGEDQPQHF
TRBV5-1	TRBJ2-7	CASSFLQGRTYEQYF
TRBV4-1	NA	CASSRETGDEQYF
TRBV11-2	TRBJ2-6	CASSSRGGANVLTF
TRBV30	TRBJ2-5	CAWATGAETQYF
TRBV27	TRBJ2-7	CASSFTGDYEQYF
TRBV5-8	TRBJ1-5	CASSLGGQGTGQPQHF
TRBV4-1	TRBJ2-5	CASSLDRLAVETQYF
TRBV30	TRBJ1-1	CAWSVQGEAEAFF
TRBV7-2	TRBJ1-2	CASSGWDRVNGPIAYGYTF
TRBV27	TRBJ2-7	CASKWASGSYEQYF
TRBV5-5	TRBJ2-7	CASSDPPVAEQYF
TRBV11-3	TRBJ2-7	CASSFLPAGGEQYF
TRBV28	TRBJ2-3	CASSRLADEAQYF
TRBV28	TRBJ2-5	CASGFIGGRGEQYF
TRBV6-5	TRBJ1-5	CASSYSGSHQPQHF
TRBV15	TRBJ2-7	CATSRDRASGSHEQYF
TRBV5-1	TRBJ2-7	CASSLALAGGLNEQYF
TRBV4-2	TRBJ1-1	CASSRTLIQGSSEAFF
TRBV7-6	TRBJ2-1	CASSSPGQGNNEQFF
TRBV27	TRBJ1-1	CASSLFVGGRGTEAFF
TRBV5-4	TRBJ2-1	CASSLVSGRTLNNNEQFF
TRBV5-6	TRBJ1-5	CASSLFSVSNQPQHF
TRBV6-4	TRBJ2-1	CASSDRTSGSNEQFF
TRBV7-9	TRBJ2-1	CASSPYSGGPSYNEQFF
TRBV7-3	TRBJ2-2	CASSIGGGTGELFF
TRBV27	TRBJ2-2	CASSPTRTAHTGELFF